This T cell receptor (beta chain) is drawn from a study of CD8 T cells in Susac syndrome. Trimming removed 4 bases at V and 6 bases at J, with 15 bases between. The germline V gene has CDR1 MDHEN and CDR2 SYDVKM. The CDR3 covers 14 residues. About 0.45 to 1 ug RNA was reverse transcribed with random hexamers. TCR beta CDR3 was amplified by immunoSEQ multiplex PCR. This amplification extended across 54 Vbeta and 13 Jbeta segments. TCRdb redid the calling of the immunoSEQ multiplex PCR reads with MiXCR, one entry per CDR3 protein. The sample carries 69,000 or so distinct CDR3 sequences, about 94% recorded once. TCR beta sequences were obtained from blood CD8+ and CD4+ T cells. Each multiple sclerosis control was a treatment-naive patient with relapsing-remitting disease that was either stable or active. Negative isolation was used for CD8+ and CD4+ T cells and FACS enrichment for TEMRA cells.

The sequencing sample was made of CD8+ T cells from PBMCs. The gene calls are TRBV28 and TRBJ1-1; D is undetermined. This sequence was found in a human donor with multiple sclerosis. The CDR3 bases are TGTGCCAGCAGTTCCCGGGGATCGTGGCCTGAAGCTTTCTTT. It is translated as CASSSRGSWPEAFF. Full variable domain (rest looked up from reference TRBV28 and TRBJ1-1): DVKVTQSSRYLVKRTGEKVFLECVQDMDHENMFWYRQDPGLGLRLIYFSYDVKMKEKGDIPEGYSVSREKKERFSLILESASTNQTSMYLCASSSRGSWPEAFFGQGTRLTVV.